This TCR beta chain was profiled in a study of OX40 agonist ivuxolimab in advanced cancers. Study summary: The patients got ivuxolimab, which is an agonistic anti-OX40 (CD134) antibody.

This CDR3 spans 14 amino acids. Germline CDR1 and CDR2: MNHNY and SVGAGI (reference sequence). V shed 8 bases and J 2 bases; nucleotides not matched to a gene: 9. The protocol was immunoSEQ multiplex PCR, while the TCRdb copy is restricted to in-frame clones and leaves out a portion. This table holds roughly 80,000 clones, more than 80% found once. Concerning this clone itself: As yet, its antigen is unknown.

Study-level points and caveats: Low clonal expansion, among the lowest seen, marked partial responders at 0.1-3.0 mg/kg.

Systemic immunosuppression or a history of autoimmune disease excluded patients. The chain employs TRBV6-6 and TRBJ2-7; 7 nucleotides match TRBD2. The sequencing used CD4+ or CD8+ T cells sorted from blood, collected in a trial of the OX40 agonist ivuxolimab. The TCR was taken from an adult with an advanced solid tumor such as melanoma, head and neck, liver or kidney cancer. CDR3 DNA sequence: TGTGCCAGCTTACGTGGGGGGGGTGCCTACGAGCAGTACTTC. Encoded protein: CASLRGGGAYEQYF.